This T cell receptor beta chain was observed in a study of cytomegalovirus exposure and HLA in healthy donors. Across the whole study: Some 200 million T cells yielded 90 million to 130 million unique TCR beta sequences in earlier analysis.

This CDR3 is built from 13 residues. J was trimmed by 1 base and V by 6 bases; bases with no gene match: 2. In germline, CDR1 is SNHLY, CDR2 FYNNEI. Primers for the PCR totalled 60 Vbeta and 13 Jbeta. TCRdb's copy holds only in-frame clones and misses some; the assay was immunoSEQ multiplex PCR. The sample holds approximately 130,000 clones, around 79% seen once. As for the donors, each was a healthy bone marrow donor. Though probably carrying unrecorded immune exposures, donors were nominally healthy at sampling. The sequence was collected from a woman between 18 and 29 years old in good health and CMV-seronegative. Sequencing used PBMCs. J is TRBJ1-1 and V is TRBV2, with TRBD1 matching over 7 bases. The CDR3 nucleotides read TGTGCCAGCAGCCCAGGGGGGAACACTGAAGCTTTCTTT. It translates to CASSPGGNTEAFF.